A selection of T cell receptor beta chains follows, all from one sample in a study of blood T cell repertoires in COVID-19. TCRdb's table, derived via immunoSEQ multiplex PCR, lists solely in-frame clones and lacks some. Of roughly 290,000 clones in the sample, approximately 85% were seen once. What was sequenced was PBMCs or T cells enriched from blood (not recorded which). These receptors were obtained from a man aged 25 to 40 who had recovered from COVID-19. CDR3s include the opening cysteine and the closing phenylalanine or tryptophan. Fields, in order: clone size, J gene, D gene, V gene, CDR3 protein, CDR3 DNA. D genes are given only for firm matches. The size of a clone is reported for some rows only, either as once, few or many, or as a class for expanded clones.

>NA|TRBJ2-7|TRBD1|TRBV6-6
CASRGPGQGRYEQYF
TGTGCCAGCAGGGGACCGGGACAGGGAAGGTACGAGCAGTACTTC
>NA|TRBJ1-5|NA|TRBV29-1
CSVSGEGGNQPQHF
TGCAGCGTTTCAGGGGAGGGCGGCAATCAGCCCCAGCATTTT
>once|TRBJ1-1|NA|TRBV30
CAWTINSGGPTEAFF
TGTGCCTGGACTATAAACTCGGGGGGTCCCACTGAAGCTTTCTTT
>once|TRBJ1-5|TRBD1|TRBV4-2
CASSQDLTGGYQPQHF
TGTGCCAGCAGCCAAGATTTGACAGGGGGCTATCAGCCCCAGCATTTT
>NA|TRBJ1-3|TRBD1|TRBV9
CASSARTGGTGNTIYF
TGTGCCAGCAGCGCCCGGACAGGGGGTACTGGAAACACCATATATTTT
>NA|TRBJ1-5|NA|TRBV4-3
CASSQFHRDNQPQHF
TGCGCCAGCAGCCAATTTCACAGGGACAATCAGCCCCAGCATTTT
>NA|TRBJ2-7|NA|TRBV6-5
CASSYSIVGPTYEQYF
TGTGCCAGCAGTTACTCGATCGTGGGGCCGACCTACGAGCAGTACTTC
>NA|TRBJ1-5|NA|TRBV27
CASSFGSGWPPQHF
TGTGCCAGCAGTTTCGGGTCCGGCTGGCCGCCCCAGCATTTT
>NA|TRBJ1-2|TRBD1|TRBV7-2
CASSPRQGSLGGYTF
TGTGCCAGCAGCCCTCGACAGGGAAGTTTGGGAGGCTACACCTTC
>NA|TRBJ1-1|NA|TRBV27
CASSSTPNTEAFF
TGTGCCAGCAGTTCGACACCAAACACTGAAGCTTTCTTT
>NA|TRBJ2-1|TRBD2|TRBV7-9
CASSSVLAGGPNEQFF
TGTGCCAGCAGCTCCGTACTAGCGGGGGGGCCCAATGAGCAGTTCTTC
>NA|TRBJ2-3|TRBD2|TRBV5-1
CASSLGLAGGPDLDTQYF
TGCGCCAGCAGCTTGGGACTAGCGGGGGGGCCGGATTTAGATACGCAGTATTTT
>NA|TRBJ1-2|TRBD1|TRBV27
CASSSEGTGRNGYTF
TGTGCCAGCAGTTCAGAAGGGACAGGGCGTAATGGCTACACCTTC
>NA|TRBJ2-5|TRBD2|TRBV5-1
CASRTQLAGGQETQYF
TGCGCCTCCCGAACCCAATTAGCGGGGGGACAAGAGACCCAGTACTTC
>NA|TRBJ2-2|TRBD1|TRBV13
CASSLGQGASGELFF
TGTGCCAGCAGCTTAGGACAGGGGGCGTCCGGGGAGCTGTTTTTT
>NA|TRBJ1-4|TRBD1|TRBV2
CASSVDRGASEKLFF
TGTGCCAGCAGCGTGGACAGGGGTGCGAGTGAAAAACTGTTTTTT
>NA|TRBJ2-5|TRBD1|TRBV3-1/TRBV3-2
CASSQGLGDRRQETQYF
TGTGCCAGCAGCCAAGGGTTAGGGGACAGAAGACAAGAGACCCAGTACTTC
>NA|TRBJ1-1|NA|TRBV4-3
CASSQDWRGTNTEAFF
TGCGCCAGCAGCCAAGATTGGCGGGGTACGAACACTGAAGCTTTCTTT
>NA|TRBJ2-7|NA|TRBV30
CAWSLTGSLSYEQYF
TGTGCCTGGAGTCTAACAGGTTCCCTCTCCTACGAGCAGTACTTC
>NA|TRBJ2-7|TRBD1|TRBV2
CASSPRTGGQHAQYF
TGTGCCAGCAGCCCCCGGACAGGCGGTCAGCATGCGCAGTACTTC
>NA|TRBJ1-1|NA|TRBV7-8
CASSLRQVNTEAFF
TGTGCCAGCAGCTTAAGGCAGGTGAACACTGAAGCTTTCTTT
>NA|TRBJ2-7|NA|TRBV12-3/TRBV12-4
CASSNRGGYEQYF
TGTGCCAGCAGCAACAGGGGGGGCTACGAGCAGTACTTC
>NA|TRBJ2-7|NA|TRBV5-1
CASSNRDSYEQYF
TGCGCCAGCAGCAACAGGGATTCCTACGAGCAGTACTTC
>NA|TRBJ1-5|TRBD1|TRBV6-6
CASSWDSDSNQPQHF
TGTGCCAGCAGTTGGGACAGCGATAGCAATCAGCCCCAGCATTTT
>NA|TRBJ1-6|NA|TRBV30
CAWSRAHNSPLHF
TGTGCCTGGAGCAGGGCCCATAATTCACCCCTCCACTTT
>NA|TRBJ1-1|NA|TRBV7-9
CASSWRGRPEAFF
TGTGCCAGCAGCTGGAGGGGACGCCCTGAAGCTTTCTTT
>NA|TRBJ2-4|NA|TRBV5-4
CASSLGGDLAKNIQYF
TGTGCCAGCAGCTTGGGCGGGGACTTAGCCAAAAACATTCAGTACTTC
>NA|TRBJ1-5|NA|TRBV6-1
CASSADIGGGNQPQHF
TGTGCCAGCAGTGCAGACATCGGAGGCGGCAATCAGCCCCAGCATTTT
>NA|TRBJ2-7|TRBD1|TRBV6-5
CASSYGRTGTYEQYF
TGTGCCAGCAGTTACGGGCGGACAGGGACCTACGAGCAGTACTTC
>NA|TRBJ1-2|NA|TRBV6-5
CASREGWNYGYTF
TGTGCCAGCAGGGAGGGGTGGAACTATGGCTACACCTTC
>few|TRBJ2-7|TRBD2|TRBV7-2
CASSPGGVTSYEQYF
TGTGCCAGCAGCCCGGGGGGGGTTACCTCCTACGAGCAGTACTTC
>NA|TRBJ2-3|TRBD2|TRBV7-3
CASSPQERQAGVTDTQYF
TGTGCCAGCAGCCCCCAGGAGAGACAAGCGGGGGTCACAGATACGCAGTATTTT
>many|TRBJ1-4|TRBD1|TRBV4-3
CASSQTTGTGGEKLFF
TGCGCCAGCAGCCAAACTACCGGGACAGGGGGCGAAAAACTGTTTTTT
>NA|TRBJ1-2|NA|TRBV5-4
CASSLSRGEVRGYTF
TGTGCCAGCAGCTTGAGCAGGGGCGAGGTCCGCGGCTACACCTTC
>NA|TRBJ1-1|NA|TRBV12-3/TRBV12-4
CASSPVNTEAFF
TGTGCCAGCAGCCCTGTTAACACTGAAGCTTTCTTT
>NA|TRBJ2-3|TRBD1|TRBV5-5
CASSVDRDADTQYF
TGTGCCAGCAGCGTCGACAGGGATGCAGATACGCAGTATTTT